This TCR beta chain was recovered during a study of T-cell reconstitution after alpha-beta-depleted transplantation in children. During its preparation, the TCRbeta library received unique molecular identifiers. One entry per CDR3 protein, called by TCRdb with MiXCR from the PCR reads. The sample has 480,000 or so distinct CDR3 sequences; 10% are singletons. Trimming took 1 base from V and 0 from J, leaving 13 bases between them. Per the germline V gene, CDR1 is LGHNT and CDR2 is FRNRAP. CDR3 length: 17 amino acids. The specimen was PBMCs, collected before TCRalphabeta/CD19-depleted stem cell transplant. The genes are TRBV12-5 and TRBJ2-1, with no clear D. The receptor's source is a child aged 2 to 10 with inherited bone marrow failure, due to receive a stem cell transplant. CDR3 DNA sequence: TGTGCTAGTGGTTTGGCTGACTGGACGAACTCCTACAATGAGCAGTTCTTC. Its protein product is CASGLADWTNSYNEQFF.